Listed below are T cell receptor beta chains from one sample, sequenced in a study of control samples from healthy donors and cancer patients. Clones were read by immunoSEQ multiplex PCR, and TCRdb kept only the in-frame ones, dropping some. The sample carries 90,000 to 110,000 clones, under 90% recorded once. The sample comprised blood. These receptors all stem from a woman aged 45-60 years in good health. Both conserved end residues are part of each CDR3. The order of the fields is V gene, D gene, CDR3 length, clone size, J gene, CDR3 DNA, CDR3 protein. A D gene is named only where the DNA matches it firmly. Size is omitted from some rows. Given values are once, few, many or a class for expanded clones.

TRBV7-9	.	14	once	TRBJ1-6	TGTGCCAGCAGCTTAGAGCACAGTAATTCACCCCTCCACTTT	CASSLEHSNSPLHF
TRBV7-2	.	15	.	TRBJ2-5	TGTGCCAGCAGCTTAGATCGGACAGTTACAGAGACCCAGTACTTC	CASSLDRTVTETQYF
TRBV27	.	20	once	TRBJ1-6	TGTGCCAGCAGTTTATTAGTGCGTCGGACCGGCAAGGACTACAATTCACCCCTCCACTTT	CASSLLVRRTGKDYNSPLHF
TRBV2	TRBD1	15	.	TRBJ1-1	TGTGCCAGCAGGAGAGACAGGGGACCGAACACTGAAGCTTTCTTT	CASRRDRGPNTEAFF
TRBV5-1	TRBD2	14	.	TRBJ2-5	TGCGCCAGCAGCTGGGGACTAGCGAGGGAGACCCAGTACTTC	CASSWGLARETQYF
TRBV28	.	13	.	TRBJ1-2	TGTGCCAGCAGTCCCCCCCGGAGCTATGGCTACACCTTC	CASSPPRSYGYTF
TRBV3-1/TRBV3-2	.	14	.	TRBJ1-2	TGTGCCAGCAGCCAAGAGGAGAGAACCTATGGCTACACCTTC	CASSQEERTYGYTF
TRBV28	.	16	.	TRBJ2-5	TGTGCCAGCAGACACGGGGGGCGGGGTTTTAGAGAGACCCAGTACTTC	CASRHGGRGFRETQYF
TRBV7-2	.	12	.	TRBJ2-7	TGTGCCAGCAGCCTACCCTTCTACGAGCAGTACTTC	CASSLPFYEQYF
TRBV27	TRBD1	13	.	TRBJ1-2	TGTGCCAGCGGAGAGACAGGGCTCTATGGCTACACCTTC	CASGETGLYGYTF
TRBV28	.	17	.	TRBJ2-2	TGTGCCAGCAGTTTAAATGGCGTGGGGGTTCACACCGGGGAGCTGTTTTTT	CASSLNGVGVHTGELFF
TRBV21-1	.	14	few	TRBJ1-5	TGTGCCAGCAGCAAGGTAGGTCCCAATCAGCCCCAGCATTTT	CASSKVGPNQPQHF
TRBV6-5	TRBD1	14	.	TRBJ2-5	TGTGCCAGCACCAAAGGACAGGGTTGGGAGACCCAGTACTTC	CASTKGQGWETQYF
TRBV5-1	TRBD1	16	once	TRBJ2-7	TGCGCCAGCAGCTTCACTTCGGGACAGGTATCCTACGAGCAGTACTTC	CASSFTSGQVSYEQYF
TRBV4-3	.	15	.	TRBJ2-7	TGCGCCAGCAGCCAGGTACAGGGCAACCAACCCGAGCAGTACTTC	CASSQVQGNQPEQYF
TRBV12-3/TRBV12-4	.	12	.	TRBJ1-2	TGTGCCAGCAGTTTATCTCAGTCGGGCTACACCTTC	CASSLSQSGYTF
TRBV30	.	12	.	TRBJ1-3	TGTGCCTGGAGTGCGGGTGGAAACACCATATATTTT	CAWSAGGNTIYF
TRBV18	.	15	.	TRBJ2-7	TGTGCCAGCTCACCACCGTCCACACTAGCCTACGAGCAGTACTTC	CASSPPSTLAYEQYF
TRBV9	TRBD2	17	.	TRBJ2-1	TGTGCCAGCAGCCCACCACTTGCGGGGGGACTTTACAATGAGCAGTTCTTC	CASSPPLAGGLYNEQFF
TRBV25-1	TRBD1	15	.	TRBJ1-1	TGTGCCAGCAGTGAGGTCCGGACAGGCCTGACTGAAGCTTTCTTT	CASSEVRTGLTEAFF
TRBV7-2	TRBD1	15	.	TRBJ2-2	TGTGCCAGCAGCTCCGGGACAGGGGGCACCGGGGAGCTGTTTTTT	CASSSGTGGTGELFF
TRBV19	TRBD1	14	.	TRBJ1-1	TGTGCCAGTAGTGACCGGGACAGAAACACTGAAGCTTTCTTT	CASSDRDRNTEAFF
TRBV19	.	12	.	TRBJ2-2	TGTGCCAGTAATACGAACACCGGGGAGCTGTTTTTT	CASNTNTGELFF
TRBV6-2/TRBV6-3	TRBD1	17	.	TRBJ1-2	TGTGCCAGCAGTTACTCCGGGACAGCCATAACTAACTATGGCTACACCTTC	CASSYSGTAITNYGYTF
TRBV15	TRBD1	15	few	TRBJ1-1	TGTGCCACCAGCATTAGGGGACAGGGAAACACTGAAGCTTTCTTT	CATSIRGQGNTEAFF
TRBV13	.	12	.	TRBJ1-1	TGTGCCAGCAGCTTATCAAACACTGAAGCTTTCTTT	CASSLSNTEAFF
TRBV5-5	.	15	.	TRBJ1-6	TGTGCCAGCAGCTTGACGGGGTCACGGAATTCACCCCTCCACTTT	CASSLTGSRNSPLHF
TRBV25-1	.	14	.	TRBJ2-3	TGTGCCAGCAGTGAATGGCTAGCAATAGATACGCAGTATTTT	CASSEWLAIDTQYF
TRBV11-2	.	16	.	TRBJ2-2	TGTGCCAGCAGCCCAAACCTAGCTGCGAGCACCGGGGAGCTGTTTTTT	CASSPNLAASTGELFF
TRBV29-1	.	13	.	TRBJ1-1	TGCAGCGTTCCTCGAGGGGGGAACACTGAAGCTTTCTTT	CSVPRGGNTEAFF
TRBV25-1	TRBD1	15	.	TRBJ2-4	TGTGCCAGCAGTGACCGACAGGGTATGACTAACATTCAGTACTTC	CASSDRQGMTNIQYF
TRBV10-1	.	18	.	TRBJ1-5	TGCGCCAGCAGTGAGTCGAAGGGAACAGGGCAGGATAATCAGCCCCAGCATTTT	CASSESKGTGQDNQPQHF